This T cell receptor beta chain was profiled in a study of tumor-infiltrating lymphocytes in primary liver carcinoma. General study results and limits: When set against blood, tumors had a significantly higher top-250-clone fraction (p = 0.039).

Blood RNA was derived from unsorted whole blood, and germline DNA was extracted too. Patients were treatment-naive with chronic HBV infection. From roughly 0.55 ug of total RNA, TCR beta-specific cDNA was reverse-transcribed using a constant-region primer. Slightly modified ARM-PCR, run as three nested multiplex PCR rounds, produced the TCR beta libraries. Two initial PCR rounds of about 11 cycles each paired TRBV1-TRBV30 forward primers with a C-beta reverse primer. In TCRdb, the multiplex PCR reads were re-called with MiXCR into one record per CDR3 protein. The table includes 330,000 or so distinct CDR3 sequences, about two thirds detected once. Germline CDR1 and CDR2: MDHEN and SYDVKM. This CDR3 has 16 residues. The V and J ends lost 5 bases and 2 bases respectively, with 18 bases between them. About this clonotype itself: Its antigen is unidentified.

The origin of this receptor is a middle-aged man with primary liver carcinoma and hepatitis B virus infection. The genes are TRBV28 and TRBJ1-1; D uncertain. Sequencing input: peripheral blood. CDR3 sequence: CASSPPAPTGNTEAFF. In DNA, the CDR3 is TGTGCCAGCAGTCCCCCCGCCCCGACGGGAAACACTGAAGCTTTCTTT.